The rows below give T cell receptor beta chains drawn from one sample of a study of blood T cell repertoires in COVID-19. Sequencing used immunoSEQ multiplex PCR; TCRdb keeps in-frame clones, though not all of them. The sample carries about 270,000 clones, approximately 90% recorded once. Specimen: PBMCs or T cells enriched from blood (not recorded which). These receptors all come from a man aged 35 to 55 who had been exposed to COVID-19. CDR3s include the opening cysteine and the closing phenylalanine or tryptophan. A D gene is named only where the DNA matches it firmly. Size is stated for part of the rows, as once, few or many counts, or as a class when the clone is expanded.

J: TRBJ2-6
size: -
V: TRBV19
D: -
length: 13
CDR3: CATLKSGANVLTF
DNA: TGTGCCACCCTAAAATCTGGGGCCAACGTCCTGACTTTC

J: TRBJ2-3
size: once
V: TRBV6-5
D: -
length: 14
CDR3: CASTEDGLWDTQYF
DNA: TGTGCCAGCACCGAAGACGGGTTGTGGGATACGCAGTATTTT

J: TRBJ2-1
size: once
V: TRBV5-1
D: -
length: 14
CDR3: CASSLGDRYNEQFF
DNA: TGCGCCAGCAGCTTGGGCGACAGATACAATGAGCAGTTCTTC

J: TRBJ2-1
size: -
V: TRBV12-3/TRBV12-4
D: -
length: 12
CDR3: CASSTRGLEQFF
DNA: TGTGCCAGCAGCACAAGGGGACTTGAGCAGTTCTTC

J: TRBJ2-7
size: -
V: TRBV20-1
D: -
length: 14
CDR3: CSASSLSRYDEQYF
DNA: TGCAGTGCTAGTTCGCTTTCCCGCTATGACGAGCAGTACTTC

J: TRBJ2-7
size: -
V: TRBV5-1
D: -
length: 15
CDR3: CASSSSAGANYEQYF
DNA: TGCGCCAGCAGCTCATCGGCGGGGGCGAACTACGAGCAGTACTTC

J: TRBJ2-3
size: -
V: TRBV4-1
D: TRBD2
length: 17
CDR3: CASSQLGLAGPTDTQYF
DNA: TGCGCCAGCAGCCAACTGGGACTAGCGGGCCCCACAGATACGCAGTATTTT

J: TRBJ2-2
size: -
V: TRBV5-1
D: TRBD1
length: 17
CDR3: CASSSGDRGYYTGELFF
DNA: TGCGCCAGCAGCTCGGGGGACAGGGGGTATTACACCGGGGAGCTGTTTTTT

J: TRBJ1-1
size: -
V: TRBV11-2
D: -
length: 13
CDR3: CASSLAGYTEAFF
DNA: TGTGCCAGCAGCTTAGCAGGGTACACTGAAGCTTTCTTT

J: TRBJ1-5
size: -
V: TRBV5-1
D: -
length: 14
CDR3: CASSLAGGDQPQHF
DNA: TGCGCCAGCAGCTTGGCGGGGGGGGATCAGCCCCAGCATTTT

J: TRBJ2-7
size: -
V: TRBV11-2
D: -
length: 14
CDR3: CASTQRQAHYEQYF
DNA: TGTGCCAGCACCCAAAGACAGGCGCACTACGAGCAGTACTTC

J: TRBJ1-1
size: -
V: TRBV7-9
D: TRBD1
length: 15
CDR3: CASRVTGTVNTEAFF
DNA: TGTGCCAGCAGGGTCACCGGGACAGTGAACACTGAAGCTTTCTTT

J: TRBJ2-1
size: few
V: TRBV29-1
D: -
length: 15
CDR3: CSVDPQGSFYNEQFF
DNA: TGCAGCGTTGACCCACAGGGAAGTTTCTACAATGAGCAGTTCTTC

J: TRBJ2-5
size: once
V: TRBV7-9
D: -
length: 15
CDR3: CASSLALRDGETQYF
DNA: TGTGCCAGCAGCTTAGCGCTCAGGGATGGGGAGACCCAGTACTTC

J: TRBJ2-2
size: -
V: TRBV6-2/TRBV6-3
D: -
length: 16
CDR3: CASSYEAGGSPGELFF
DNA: TGTGCCAGCAGTTACGAGGCAGGAGGGAGCCCCGGGGAGCTGTTTTTT

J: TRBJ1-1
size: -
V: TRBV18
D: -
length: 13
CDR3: CASSKTANTEAFF
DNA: TGTGCCAGCTCCAAGACTGCAAACACTGAAGCTTTCTTT

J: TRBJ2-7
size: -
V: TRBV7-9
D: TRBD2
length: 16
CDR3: CASSKPTSGRAGEQYF
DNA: TGTGCCAGCAGCAAACCGACTAGCGGGAGGGCAGGTGAGCAGTACTTC